This T cell receptor (beta chain) was retrieved from a study of cytomegalovirus exposure and HLA in healthy donors. Points from the study as a whole: In a later analysis, TCR beta V- and J-gene trimming showed a link to a missense DCLRE1C variant. As confirmed in vitro, three CMV-associated chains were specific for CMV antigens.

Germline V CDR1 and CDR2: SGHTA, FQGNSA. The CDR3 spans 16 residues. The primer mix had 60 Vbeta and 13 Jbeta primers. TCRdb's table, derived via immunoSEQ multiplex PCR, lists solely in-frame clones and lacks some. The table shows more than 75,000 clones, with 79% occurring only once. The table lists this clone with a few counts. Its antigen is still unknown. Sequence at one end of the junction differs from germline and may be a read error. The sequence was collected from a woman aged 35 to 49 in good health and CMV-seronegative. Sequenced: PBMCs. The rearrangement joins TRBV7-2 to TRBJ2-1, with 8 positions matching TRBD1. The CDR3 loop reads CASSQEGQGTYNEQFF. The CDR3 DNA sequence: TGCGCCAGCAGCCAGGAAGGACAGGGAACCTACAATGAGCAGTTCTTC.